The rows below give T cell receptor beta chains drawn from one sample of a study of blood T cell repertoires in COVID-19. The repertoire was sequenced with immunoSEQ multiplex PCR; TCRdb's copy has only in-frame clones and lacks some. The sample lists about 250,000 clones, about 86% seen once, with over 1.1% in the top ten. Sample: peripheral blood. The receptors come from a man aged 80 or over with acute or convalescent COVID-19. CDR3s include the opening cysteine and the closing phenylalanine or tryptophan. The D gene is left open where the match is weak. A row's size may be missing; if present it is once, few, many or a size class.

.	.	TRBV28	TRBJ1-6	17	TGTGCCAGCAGGCCTAAAGGGGTTTTATCCTATAATTCACCCCTCCACTTT	CASRPKGVLSYNSPLHF
few	.	TRBV7-9	TRBJ2-7	14	TGTGCCAGCAGCTTAGACTACAGGGCCTACGAGCAGTACTTC	CASSLDYRAYEQYF
.	.	TRBV9	TRBJ2-1	17	TGTGCCAGCAGCGTAGTTGCGGCAGGGTCGGGTTTGAATGAGCAGTTCTTC	CASSVVAAGSGLNEQFF
.	.	TRBV28	TRBJ2-1	13	TGTGCCAGCAGTCCCTCAGCGGACAATGAGCAGTTCTTC	CASSPSADNEQFF
.	.	TRBV18	TRBJ2-3	13	TGTGCCAGCTCACCTTCCCTAGCGGATACGCAGTATTTT	CASSPSLADTQYF
.	.	TRBV4-1	TRBJ2-3	16	TGCGCCAGCAGCCGGGAGAGGACGGAGAGCACAGATACGCAGTATTTT	CASSRERTESTDTQYF
.	TRBD1	TRBV5-1	TRBJ2-3	16	TGCGCCAGCAGCGCAGGACAGGGTGTTAGCACAGATACGCAGTATTTT	CASSAGQGVSTDTQYF
.	TRBD2	TRBV24-1	TRBJ2-1	16	TGTGCCACCAGTGATTTAGGCGGGAGTTCCTACAATGAGCAGTTCTTC	CATSDLGGSSYNEQFF
.	.	TRBV7-3	TRBJ2-3	14	TGTGCCAGCAGCTTAGCGGGGACCGCAGATACGCAGTATTTT	CASSLAGTADTQYF
.	.	TRBV9	TRBJ1-2	16	TGTGCCAGCAGCGTAGACTCGGGAGCAGTTTTTTATGGCTACACCTTC	CASSVDSGAVFYGYTF
.	.	TRBV11-3	TRBJ2-2	16	TGTGCCAGCAACCTTTACACGATACCGAACACCGGGGAGCTGTTTTTT	CASNLYTIPNTGELFF
.	TRBD2	TRBV10-3	TRBJ2-5	16	TGTGCCATCAGTGAGGAGTTAGCGGGAACCCAAGAGACCCAGTACTTC	CAISEELAGTQETQYF
.	.	TRBV3-1/TRBV3-2	TRBJ2-7	12	TGTGCCAGCAGCCAAGTAATCGACGAGCAGTACTTC	CASSQVIDEQYF
.	TRBD1	TRBV15	TRBJ1-4	15	TGTGCCACCAGCAGGGGGGGTACAGGGGCTGAAAAACTGTTTTTT	CATSRGGTGAEKLFF
.	TRBD2	TRBV4-3	TRBJ2-1	20	TGCGCCAGCAGCCAAGTAACAGGGGGGGAACTAGCGGGAGGGCCAAATGAGCAGTTCTTC	CASSQVTGGELAGGPNEQFF
.	TRBD1	TRBV7-9	TRBJ1-1	16	TGTGCCAGCACCAACGACAGGGGGCGTTGGAACACTGAAGCTTTCTTT	CASTNDRGRWNTEAFF
.	TRBD2	TRBV7-9	TRBJ2-7	15	TGTGCCAGCAGCGAACGGGGACTACCCTCCTACGAGCAGTACTTC	CASSERGLPSYEQYF
.	.	TRBV7-8	TRBJ1-5	17	TGTGCCAGCAGCTCCCAGGGAATCGGAACTTGGGGTCAGCCCCAGCATTTT	CASSSQGIGTWGQPQHF
.	.	TRBV12-1	TRBJ2-5	16	TGTGCCAGCAGCTTTGGGGAGTGGGAGCGGGAAGAGACCCAGTACTTC	CASSFGEWEREETQYF
few	TRBD2	TRBV6-2/TRBV6-3	TRBJ2-1	18	TGTGCCAGCAGTTACCCTTCTCAACTAGCGGGAGTATCTAATGAGCAGTTCTTC	CASSYPSQLAGVSNEQFF
.	TRBD2	TRBV24-1	TRBJ2-1	14	TGTGCCACCGCCCCGGGACTAGCGGGGAATGAGCAGTTCTTC	CATAPGLAGNEQFF
.	TRBD2	TRBV28	TRBJ2-1	16	TGTGCCAGCACCGCAGTGGGACTAGCGGGTTCCAATGAGCAGTTCTTC	CASTAVGLAGSNEQFF
.	.	TRBV7-6	TRBJ2-7	15	TGTGCCAGCAGCTTAGCGGCCGGGAGCTCCTACGAGCAGTACTTC	CASSLAAGSSYEQYF
.	.	TRBV5-1	TRBJ2-7	13	TGCGCCAGCGGACTCCAGAGCTCCTACGAGCAGTACTTC	CASGLQSSYEQYF
.	.	TRBV5-6	TRBJ1-3	15	TGTGCCAGCAGCTATGACAGCCGCTCTGGAAACACCATATATTTT	CASSYDSRSGNTIYF
.	.	TRBV5-1	TRBJ2-7	16	TGCGCCAGCAGGCAAGAATCAGGTACCCGGACTTACGAGCAGTACTTC	CASRQESGTRTYEQYF
.	TRBD2	TRBV24-1	TRBJ2-1	15	TGTGCCACCAGTGAGGCCGGGACTAGCGGCAATGAGCAGTTCTTC	CATSEAGTSGNEQFF
.	.	TRBV19	TRBJ1-1	13	TGTGCCAGTAGTCTAACAGTGAACACTGAAGCTTTCTTT	CASSLTVNTEAFF
few	TRBD1	TRBV20-1	TRBJ1-1	15	TGCAGTGCTAGTATTGGACAGGGTTTGGGCACTGAAGCTTTCTTT	CSASIGQGLGTEAFF
.	TRBD2	TRBV4-3	TRBJ2-7	17	TGCGCCAGCAGCCTCTCCCCCTTGGCGGGAGGGCCCTACGAGCAGTACTTC	CASSLSPLAGGPYEQYF
.	.	TRBV7-3	TRBJ1-2	14	TGTGCCAGCAGCTTCGACACTGCTAACTATGGCTACACCTTC	CASSFDTANYGYTF
.	.	TRBV5-5	TRBJ1-1	16	TGTGCCAGCAGCTTTCGGTTGGGGGGGGCGGACACTGAAGCTTTCTTT	CASSFRLGGADTEAFF
.	TRBD2	TRBV2	TRBJ2-1	16	TGTGCCAGCAGTGATTTGACTAGCGGGGTGTGGAATGAGCAGTTCTTC	CASSDLTSGVWNEQFF
.	.	TRBV19	TRBJ1-6	13	TGTGCCAGCACGAGCTCCTATAATTCACCCCTCCACTTT	CASTSSYNSPLHF
.	.	TRBV7-9	TRBJ1-5	13	TGTGCCAGCAGCTTAGTTGAGAATCAGCCCCAGCATTTT	CASSLVENQPQHF
once	.	TRBV6-1	TRBJ1-1	13	TGTGCCAGCAGTGACCACAAGAACACTGAAGCTTTCTTT	CASSDHKNTEAFF
.	TRBD2	TRBV5-4	TRBJ2-1	14	TGTGCCAGCAGCTTGGCCGGAACGGGAGGGGAGCAGTTCTTC	CASSLAGTGGEQFF
.	.	TRBV7-2	TRBJ1-1	14	TGTGCCAGCGGAAGACCCAGGCCGAACACTGAAGCTTTCTTT	CASGRPRPNTEAFF
.	TRBD2	TRBV28	TRBJ2-1	16	TGTGCCAGCACCCTAAGGGCTAGCGGGATAAAAGCGGGGCAGTTCTTC	CASTLRASGIKAGQFF
.	.	TRBV12-3/TRBV12-4	TRBJ2-2	12	TGTGCCAGCAGTACCCAGAACGGGGAGCTGTTTTTT	CASSTQNGELFF